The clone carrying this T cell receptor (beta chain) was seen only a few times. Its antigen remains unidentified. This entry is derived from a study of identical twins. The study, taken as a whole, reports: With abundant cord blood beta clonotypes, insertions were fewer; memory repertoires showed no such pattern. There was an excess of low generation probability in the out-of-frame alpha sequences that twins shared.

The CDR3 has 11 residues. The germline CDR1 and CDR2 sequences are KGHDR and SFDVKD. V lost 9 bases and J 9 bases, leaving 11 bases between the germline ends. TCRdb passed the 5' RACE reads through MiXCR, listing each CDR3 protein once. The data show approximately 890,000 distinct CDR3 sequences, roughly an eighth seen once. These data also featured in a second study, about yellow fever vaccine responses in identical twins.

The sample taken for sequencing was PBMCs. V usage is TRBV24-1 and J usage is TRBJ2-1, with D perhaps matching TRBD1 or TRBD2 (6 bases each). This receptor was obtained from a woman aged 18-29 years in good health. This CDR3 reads CATEGGSEQFF. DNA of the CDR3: TGTGCCACCGAGGGGGGCAGTGAGCAGTTCTTC.